This is a list of T cell receptor beta chains from one sample in a study of blood T cell repertoires in COVID-19. Sequencing was performed with immunoSEQ multiplex PCR; in TCRdb, only in-frame clones are kept and a portion is missing. The sample records 150,000 to 200,000 clones, 76% being singletons. Sequenced material: peripheral blood. The receptors originated from a woman aged 50 to 65 with active or convalescent COVID-19. Each CDR3 is given with its conserved first and last residue. The D gene is left open where the match is weak. Size tells how often a clone was seen (once, few, many) or the class of an expanded clone, and some rows leave it out.

j_call | v_call | clone_size | d_call | cdr3_nt | cdr3_aa
TRBJ1-1 | TRBV9 | . | TRBD1 | TGTGCCAGCAGCTTGGGACAGGGGGCGGGTGAAGCTTTCTTT | CASSLGQGAGEAFF
TRBJ1-2 | TRBV5-5 | few | . | TGTGCCAGCAATTTGATGGGGGGACTATCCTATGGCTACACCTTC | CASNLMGGLSYGYTF
TRBJ2-5 | TRBV5-5 | few | . | TGTGCCAGCAGCTTGGGAGGCTTTGGAGAGACCCAGTACTTC | CASSLGGFGETQYF
TRBJ1-4 | TRBV30 | . | . | TGTGCCTGGAGTCTTAGACTGGGTAATGAAAAACTGTTTTTT | CAWSLRLGNEKLFF
TRBJ2-3 | TRBV18 | . | . | TGTGCCAGCTCACCGTCGGCGGTTTCTAGCACAGATACGCAGTATTTT | CASSPSAVSSTDTQYF
TRBJ2-5 | TRBV28 | . | TRBD2 | TGTGCCAGCAGTCCACTAACTAGCGGGAGGCAGAAGACCCAGTACTTC | CASSPLTSGRQKTQYF
TRBJ1-1 | TRBV7-2 | . | TRBD1 | TGTGCCAGCAGCTCGGGACAGATGAACACTGAAGCTTTCTTT | CASSSGQMNTEAFF
TRBJ1-2 | TRBV4-1 | . | TRBD1 | TGCGCCAGCAGCCTGACTTTGGGGACAGGGAATGGCTACACCTTC | CASSLTLGTGNGYTF
TRBJ2-1 | TRBV5-4 | . | TRBD2 | TGTGCCAGCAGCAGAGAGCGGGAGAGTTACAATGAGCAGTTCTTC | CASSRERESYNEQFF
TRBJ1-1 | TRBV28 | . | . | TGTGCCAGCCCCTCAAGCAGGGGCCGGAACACTGAAGCTTTCTTT | CASPSSRGRNTEAFF
TRBJ1-1 | TRBV19 | . | . | TGTGCCACGGGGACAACCAGGTACACTGAAGCTTTCTTT | CATGTTRYTEAFF
TRBJ2-7 | TRBV5-5 | . | TRBD1 | TGTGCCAGCAGCTTCTACGAGGGGGCGAACGAGCAGTACTTC | CASSFYEGANEQYF
TRBJ2-5 | TRBV20-1 | . | TRBD1 | TGCAGTGCTAGTCGCCTGACAGGGGGTGGGGAGACCCAGTACTTC | CSASRLTGGGETQYF
TRBJ1-1 | TRBV30 | many | . | TGTGCCTGGAGAGGTACCCTGACAGCTCTGAACACTGAAGCTTTCTTT | CAWRGTLTALNTEAFF
TRBJ1-4 | TRBV9 | once | TRBD1 | TGTGCCAGCAGCGCGGACAGGGGCGATGAAAAACTGTTTTTT | CASSADRGDEKLFF
TRBJ1-2 | TRBV29-1 | . | . | TGCAGCGTTGAAACAAGGCGCGGGACCCGGGGTGGCTACACCTTC | CSVETRRGTRGGYTF
TRBJ1-1 | TRBV6-6 | . | TRBD1 | TGTGCCAGCAGTCCCCCAGGGGGCAACACTGAAGCTTTCTTT | CASSPPGGNTEAFF
TRBJ1-2 | TRBV28 | . | TRBD1 | TGTGCCAGCAGTTCAAACAGGGGGCTTCACTATGGCTACACCTTC | CASSSNRGLHYGYTF
TRBJ1-2 | TRBV20-1 | . | . | TGCAGTGCTAGTGGCGGCAGCCCCTATGGCTACACCTTC | CSASGGSPYGYTF
TRBJ1-1 | TRBV19 | . | TRBD1 | TGTGCCAGTAGTATATGGGGACAGGGGAAGAACACTGAGCCTTTCTTT | CASSIWGQGKNTEPFF
TRBJ1-2 | TRBV28 | . | TRBD1 | TGTGCCAGCAGTAAGTCCGGGACAGGGAACTATGGCTACACCTTC | CASSKSGTGNYGYTF
TRBJ2-2 | TRBV19 | . | TRBD2 | TGTGCCAGTAGTATCGGACGGGGGGCGAACACCGGGGAGCTGTTTTTT | CASSIGRGANTGELFF
TRBJ2-5 | TRBV5-1 | . | . | TGCGCCAGCGGGGGGAAGGAGACTCAAGAGACCCAGTACTTC | CASGGKETQETQYF
TRBJ2-1 | TRBV2 | . | TRBD2 | TGTGCCAGCAGTGATCGAAGCGGGGGGGCCGTTGAGCAGTTCTTC | CASSDRSGGAVEQFF
TRBJ1-2 | TRBV6-5 | . | . | TGTGCCAGCACCACAAGATTAAATAACTATGGCTACACCTTC | CASTTRLNNYGYTF
TRBJ1-2 | TRBV27 | . | TRBD1 | TGTGCCAGCAGTTTAGAGGGACAGGGCCTCTATGGCTACACCTTC | CASSLEGQGLYGYTF
TRBJ1-2 | TRBV30 | . | . | TGTGCCTGGAGTGTATCCTCCAGGGCCTATGGCTACACCTTC | CAWSVSSRAYGYTF
TRBJ1-3 | TRBV13 | . | TRBD1 | TGTGCCAGCAGCTTAGCAGGGGGCACCATATATTTT | CASSLAGGTIYF
TRBJ1-1 | TRBV18 | . | . | TGTGCCAGCTCACCATTGGGGGGGCGCGGGGTGAACACTGAAGCTTTCTTT | CASSPLGGRGVNTEAFF
TRBJ1-3 | TRBV5-1 | . | . | TGCGCCAGCAGCGGCGGGGCCTCTGGAAACACCATATATTTT | CASSGGASGNTIYF
TRBJ1-3 | TRBV23-1 | once | . | TGCGCCAGCAGTCAAAATCCCCCGGTGAGCTCTGGAAACACCATATATTTT | CASSQNPPVSSGNTIYF
TRBJ1-4 | TRBV9 | . | . | TGTGCCAGCAGCCCTTCCGGGATAAGCGATGAAAAACTGTTTTTT | CASSPSGISDEKLFF
TRBJ2-2 | TRBV6-2/TRBV6-3 | . | . | TGTGCCAGCAGTCCCACTCCCGAGGGCGGGGAGCTGTTTTTT | CASSPTPEGGELFF
TRBJ2-3 | TRBV2 | . | TRBD2 | TGTGCCAGCAGCCAAGCGGGAGATTCAGATACGCAGTATTTT | CASSQAGDSDTQYF
TRBJ2-7 | TRBV3-1/TRBV3-2 | few | TRBD2 | TGTGCCAGCAGCCTATCTAGCGGGGCCCTTGGGGAGCAGTACTTC | CASSLSSGALGEQYF
TRBJ1-3 | TRBV28 | once | . | TGTGCCAGCAGTTTACCACAGGGAAACACCATATATTTT | CASSLPQGNTIYF
TRBJ1-1 | TRBV2 | . | TRBD1 | TGTGCCAGCAGCCGATCGACAGGGGGCGACACTGAAGCTTTCTTT | CASSRSTGGDTEAFF
TRBJ1-2 | TRBV4-3 | . | TRBD1 | TGCGCCAGCAGCCAAGATGGGACAGGGCGTTATGGCTACACCTTC | CASSQDGTGRYGYTF
TRBJ1-1 | TRBV6-1 | . | . | TGTGCCAGCAGCCGCGGGGGCACTGAAGCTTTCTTT | CASSRGGTEAFF
TRBJ2-2 | TRBV5-1 | . | . | TGCGCCAGCAGCTTGTCAGAGGTGAACACCGGGGAGCTGTTTTTT | CASSLSEVNTGELFF
TRBJ1-2 | TRBV20-1 | . | . | TGCAGTGCTAGTGGCTTATCGGACATCTTACCTGGCTACACCTTC | CSASGLSDILPGYTF
TRBJ2-3 | TRBV3-1/TRBV3-2 | . | TRBD2 | TGTGCCAGCAGGTCCGGGACTAGCGGGAGTACAGATACGCAGTATTTT | CASRSGTSGSTDTQYF
TRBJ1-2 | TRBV7-9 | . | . | TGTGCCAGCAGCTTAGGGCAGAACTATGGCTACACCTTC | CASSLGQNYGYTF
TRBJ2-5 | TRBV5-5 | . | . | TGTGCCAGCAGCCCGTCCGGGGTTCAAGAGACCCAGTACTTC | CASSPSGVQETQYF
TRBJ1-6 | TRBV15 | few | . | TGTGCCACCAGCAGAGATTCTCAGGGCCAGCGCTTCCACTTT | CATSRDSQGQRFHF
TRBJ2-3 | TRBV24-1 | . | TRBD2 | TGTGCCACCAGTGAACGGACTAGCGGGATCCATACGCAGTATTTT | CATSERTSGIHTQYF
TRBJ2-2 | TRBV19 | . | TRBD1 | TGTGCCAGTAAAAGGGACAGAGCGACCGGGGAGCTGTTTTTT | CASKRDRATGELFF
TRBJ1-2 | TRBV14 | . | . | TGTGCCAGCAGTCTGGGTGTGGGCGGCTACACCTTC | CASSLGVGGYTF
TRBJ2-3 | TRBV27 | . | . | TGTGCCAGCAGTTTAAGTAGGGCGGGCCTCAGCACAGATACGCAGTATTTT | CASSLSRAGLSTDTQYF
TRBJ1-2 | TRBV29-1 | . | . | TGCAGTGTTGCAGGGGCCTATGGCTACACCTTC | CSVAGAYGYTF
TRBJ2-5 | TRBV6-1 | . | TRBD2 | TGTGCCAGCAGTGCGAGACTTAGCGGGGTCCAAGAGACCCAGTACTTC | CASSARLSGVQETQYF
TRBJ2-3 | TRBV19 | . | . | TGTGCCAGTAGTCACAAAAGGGGGAGCGCAGATACGCAGTATTTT | CASSHKRGSADTQYF
TRBJ2-3 | TRBV7-2 | . | . | TGTGCCAGCAGCTTAGGGACTCCTGACACAGATACGCAGTATTTT | CASSLGTPDTDTQYF
TRBJ1-6 | TRBV7-2 | . | . | TGTGCCAGCAGTTCAGGACTAAGCTCCTATAATTCACCCCTCCACTTT | CASSSGLSSYNSPLHF
TRBJ2-7 | TRBV5-1 | . | . | TGCGCCAGCAGCTTACAGGGCTACGAGCAGTACTTC | CASSLQGYEQYF
TRBJ1-1 | TRBV7-2 | . | . | TGTGCCAGCAGCTTACAACCGTCGGACACTGAAGCTTTCTTT | CASSLQPSDTEAFF
TRBJ1-2 | TRBV14 | . | TRBD1 | TGTGCCAGCAGCCAAGGACACCCAGGGGGCCTGTATGGCTACACCTTC | CASSQGHPGGLYGYTF
TRBJ1-4 | TRBV6-5 | . | TRBD1 | TGTGCCAGCAGGACCGACAGGGGGAGGGAAAAACTGTTTTTT | CASRTDRGREKLFF
TRBJ2-1 | TRBV13 | . | . | TGTGCCAGCAGCTTCAGACAGCCAGGATACAATGAGCAGTTCTTC | CASSFRQPGYNEQFF